Shown below are 23 T cell receptor beta chains from a single sample sequenced in a study of blood T cell repertoires in COVID-19. Assay: immunoSEQ multiplex PCR; the TCRdb copy retains only in-frame clones and omits some. The sample shows roughly 200,000 clones, nearly 90% of them seen only once. The sample taken for sequencing was peripheral blood. The receptor set was obtained from a middle-aged man with COVID-19, enrolled during active disease.

The genes are TRBV10-3 and TRBJ2-2; 16 nucleotides align to TRBD2. V was pared by 3 bases and J by 2 bases, with 12 bases of the junction left unmatched. Germline values: CDR1 ENHRY, CDR2 SYGVKD. The CDR3 has 21 residues. This CDR3 is CAISDTGTSGGASRNTGELFF. In DNA, the CDR3 is TGTGCCATCAGTGATACCGGGACTAGCGGGGGGGCATCCCGAAACACCGGGGAGCTGTTTTTT.

V is TRBV19 and J is TRBJ2-6, with D tentatively TRBD1 (5 bases). The CDR3 sequence is 16 residues long. Trimming shortened V by 1 base and J by 15 bases, and 22 bases separated the two germline ends. The V gene's germline CDR1 is LNHDA and CDR2 SQIVND (reference sequence). CDR3 sequence reads: CASSIGQGSALVALTF. The DNA for the CDR3 is TGTGCCAGTAGTATAGGGCAGGGATCTGCTCTGGTAGCCCTGACTTTC.

The chain joins TRBV25-1 to TRBJ1-2; TRBD1 might be the D (5 bases). Trimming stripped 6 bases from V and 4 bases from J, with 12 bases between. The CDR3 spans 13 residues. Germline CDR1 and CDR2: MGHDK and SYGVNS. CDR3 coding DNA: TGTGCCAGCAGCGTGGGGGAGGGCTATGGCTACACCTTC. As protein: CASSVGEGYGYTF.

The rearrangement links TRBV11-2 to TRBJ2-2, with D possibly matching TRBD1 (6 bases). V lost 5 bases to trimming and J lost 0 bases, with 16 bases between them. Germline CDR1 is SGHAT and CDR2 is FQNNGV. The CDR3 contains 17 residues. The CDR3 DNA reads TGTGCCAGCAGCCAGACGAACAGGGTGGCGAACACCGGGGAGCTGTTTTTT. The encoded protein is CASSQTNRVANTGELFF.

The chain is built from TRBV5-1 and TRBJ2-7; 8 bases fit TRBD1. The germline CDR1 and CDR2 sequences are SGHRS and YFSETQ. Unmatched junction bases numbered 4, after V lost 3 bases and J lost 2 bases. The CDR3 has 14 amino acids. In DNA form, the CDR3 reads TGCGCCAGCAGCTCCGACAGGGGTACCTACGAGCAGTACTTC. It specifies CASSSDRGTYEQYF.

The CDR3 DNA follows: TGTGCCAGCTCAAAAGCGGGGCTAGCGGGAGGACCAGATACGCAGTATTTT. Translation gives CASSKAGLAGGPDTQYF. The chain is built from TRBV18 and TRBJ2-3; TRBD2 matches at 11 bases. V trimming: 5 bases; J trimming: 4 bases; junction bases outside the gene matches: 11. The CDR3 sequence is 17 residues long. Germline V gene sequence: CDR1 KGHSH, CDR2 LQKENI.

The chain carries TRBV2 and TRBJ2-2; 13 nucleotides match TRBD2. V lost 5 bases to trimming and J lost 7 bases; unmatched junction nucleotides: 7. The CDR3 runs to 16 residues. Per germline, CDR1 SNHLY and CDR2 FYNNEI. CDR3 coding DNA: TGTGCCAGCAGTCTCAGACTAGCGGGGGGACACGGGGAGCTGTTTTTT. Translation gives CASSLRLAGGHGELFF.

The rearrangement joins TRBV6-5 to TRBJ2-1; 10 nucleotides agree with TRBD1. J lost 6 bases, V lost 6 bases, and 8 bases had no gene match. CDR1 and CDR2 from the germline V gene are MNHEY and SVGAGI. The CDR3 contains 15 residues. The CDR3 DNA reads as TGTGCCAGCAGGGGGGACAGGGGACCCTCCAATGAGCAGTTCTTC. It is translated as CASRGDRGPSNEQFF.

This chain links TRBV6-5 with TRBJ1-1; D remains unclear. V was clipped by 7 bases and J by 5 bases, with 14 bases between them. The CDR3 contains 13 residues. Looked up from germline, CDR1 is MNHEY and CDR2 is SVGAGI. The CDR3 here is CASTPSVRTEAFF. The DNA of the CDR3 is TGTGCCAGCACCCCTTCTGTCCGGACTGAAGCTTTCTTT.

About this clone itself: Within the sample, other DNA sequences also encode this same CDR3. The chain links TRBV4-1 to TRBJ2-7; 7 bases are shared with TRBD1. The CDR3 is made up of 14 amino acids. J gave up 3 bases and V 1 base, and 3 bases lay outside the gene matches. Germline CDR1 and CDR2: MGHRA and YSYEKL. Written as DNA, the CDR3 is TGCGCCAGCAGCCAAGGGCAGGGGGACTACGAGCAGTACTTC. It is translated as CASSQGQGDYEQYF.

The chain joins TRBV11-3 to TRBJ2-2; 15 bases fit TRBD2. The CDR3 extends over 18 amino acids. The trim removed 5 bases at V and 3 bases at J, leaving 7 bases unmatched. Germline CDR1 is SGHNT and CDR2 is YENEEA. CDR3 loop: CASSPGLAGGLDTGELFF. The CDR3 region has the DNA TGTGCCAGCAGCCCCGGACTAGCGGGAGGGCTTGACACCGGGGAGCTGTTTTTT. The whole variable domain, filled in from reference TRBV11-3 and TRBJ2-2, reads EAGVVQSPRYKIIEKKQPVAFWCNPISGHNTLYWYLQNLGQGPELLIRYENEEAVDDSQLPKDRFSAERLKGVDSTLKIQPAELGDSAVYLCASSPGLAGGLDTGELFFGEGSRLTVL.

The chain links TRBV5-5 to TRBJ1-1; D uncertain. Trimming shortened V by 4 bases and J by 5 bases, and 12 bases separated the two germline ends. The germline gives CDR1 SGHKS, CDR2 YYEKEE (reference sequence). The CDR3 extends over 13 amino acids. CDR3 nucleotide sequence: TGTGCCAGCAGCCGACTGACTAAGACTGAAGCTTTCTTT. Translated, it gives CASSRLTKTEAFF.

This clone was seen just once. This sequence joins TRBV16 and TRBJ2-7, with 7 nucleotides matching TRBD1. Germline V gene sequence: CDR1 KGHSY, CDR2 FQNENV. The CDR3 spans 13 residues. V was clipped by 4 bases and J by 6 bases; unmatched bases: 6. CDR3: CASSPHPGGEQYF. Here the CDR3 DNA reads TGTGCCAGCAGCCCTCACCCAGGGGGCGAGCAGTACTTC.

The gene calls are TRBV7-9 and TRBJ2-1, with 10 positions matching TRBD2. CDR1 SEHNR and CDR2 FQNEAQ come from the germline V gene (reference sequence). CDR3 length equals 16 residues. V was clipped by 4 bases and J by 0 bases; unmatched bases: 3. CDR3 loop: CASSWASGSSYNEQFF. The CDR3, as DNA: TGTGCCAGCAGCTGGGCTAGCGGGAGCTCCTACAATGAGCAGTTCTTC.

The count of this clone is one. The rearrangement uses TRBV7-3 and TRBJ2-3; no clear D. Germline values: CDR1 SGHTA, CDR2 FQGTGA. The CDR3 has 13 amino acids. V was pared by 2 bases and J by 0 bases, with 3 bases between. As DNA, the CDR3 is TGTGCCAGCAGCTTACTCAGCACAGATACGCAGTATTTT. Its translation is CASSLLSTDTQYF. Based on the CDR3 plus reference TRBV7-3 and TRBJ2-3, the full variable domain is GAGVSQTPSNKVTEKGKYVELRCDPISGHTALYWYRQSLGQGPEFLIYFQGTGAADDSGLPNDRFFAVRPEGSVSTLKIQRTERGDSAVYLCASSLLSTDTQYFGPGTRLTVL.

This chain joins TRBV9 and TRBJ2-2; 8 bases agree with TRBD1. J lost 4 bases, V lost 4 bases, and 6 bases had no gene match. The CDR3 sequence is 15 residues long. Germline V gene lookup returns CDR1 SGDLS and CDR2 YYNGEE. DNA for the CDR3: TGTGCCAGCAGCCCCTCAACAGGGGGCACCGGGGAGCTGTTTTTT. This gives the protein CASSPSTGGTGELFF.

V gene TRBV29-1 combines with J gene TRBJ1-2; perhaps TRBD1 as D (6 bases). The V and J ends lost 3 bases and 4 bases respectively, with 15 bases between them. This CDR3 comprises 14 residues. Germline V gene data show CDR1 as SQVTM and CDR2 as ANQGSEA. CDR3 in DNA: TGCAGCGTTGAGAAGGGACACGGGCTCTATGGCTACACCTTC. This codes for CSVEKGHGLYGYTF.

As to this clone: A junction boundary mismatches the germline segment, possibly from a read error. The rearrangement joins TRBV12-3 or TRBV12-4 to TRBJ2-7, with TRBD1 matching 12 bases. This CDR3 contains 12 residues. CDR3 region: CASSLPGQGADF. Here the CDR3 DNA reads TGTGCCAGCAGTTTGCCGGGACAGGGGGCGGATTTC.

V and J are TRBV7-3 and TRBJ2-7; 8 positions agree with TRBD2. Germline V gene data show CDR1 as SGHTA and CDR2 as FQGTGA. Trimming removed 5 bases from V and 1 base from J; junction bases left unmatched: 7. This CDR3 spans 15 amino acids. For the CDR3, the DNA is TGTGCCAGCAGCACAGCGGGAGTGGGATCCTACGAGCAGTACTTC. Amino acid sequence: CASSTAGVGSYEQYF.

This chain connects TRBV5-1 to TRBJ2-1; 10 bases align to TRBD2. J was trimmed by 5 bases and V by 2 bases; bases with no gene match: 4. The CDR3 consists of 15 residues. Germline loops: CDR1 SGHRS, CDR2 YFSETQ. CDR3 in DNA: TGCGCCAGCAGCTTAACTAGCGGGATTCACAATGAGCAGTTCTTC. It translates to CASSLTSGIHNEQFF.

This rearrangement joins TRBV19 to TRBJ2-7; D is undetermined. The CDR3 contains 14 residues. Germline V gives CDR1 LNHDA, CDR2 SQIVND (reference sequence). Trimming took off 1 base at V and 0 bases at J, with 7 bases between the two ends. The CDR3 is CASSIGDNSYEQYF. The DNA of the CDR3 is TGTGCCAGTAGTATAGGAGACAACTCCTACGAGCAGTACTTC.

The V gene is TRBV5-1, the J gene TRBJ2-1; 12 positions match TRBD2. V was clipped by 1 base and J by 8 bases; unmatched bases: 13. Germline-derived CDR1 and CDR2 are SGHRS and YFSETQ. This CDR3 region has 18 residues. CDR3 protein: CASSLSSSGRANSYEQFF. The CDR3 region has the DNA TGCGCCAGCAGCTTGAGTTCTAGCGGGAGGGCCAACTCTTATGAGCAGTTCTTC.

The chain joins TRBV2 to TRBJ1-4; TRBD1 is a possible D gene (5 bases). This CDR3 comprises 18 residues. V was pared by 6 bases and J by 0 bases, with 20 bases between. The V gene's germline CDR1 is SNHLY and CDR2 FYNNEI. DNA of the CDR3: TGTGCCAGCAGCCCTATCTTCTGGGGGGAGACAACTAATGAAAAACTGTTTTTT. Amino acid sequence: CASSPIFWGETTNEKLFF.